This passage covers 17 T cell receptor beta chains from one sample sequenced in a study of neoadjuvant anti-PD-1 for oral cavity cancer. Measured with immunoSEQ multiplex PCR; TCRdb has only the in-frame clones, and not every one. The sample holds approximately 15,000 clones, about two thirds seen once. This sample comprised PBMCs, obtained before nivolumab (anti-PD-1) treatment. These receptors were collected from a person aged 35-79 years with oral cavity squamous cell carcinoma.

A few counts support this clone. The genes are TRBV10-1 and TRBJ1-1; D is unresolved. Per germline, CDR1 WNHNN and CDR2 SYGVQD (reference sequence). CDR3 size: 14 residues. Trimming shortened V by 0 bases and J by 6 bases, and 11 bases separated the two germline ends. In DNA, the CDR3 is TGCGCCAGCAGTGAGTCGATGGCGAGAGCTGAAGCTTTCTTT. This sequence encodes CASSESMARAEAFF.

The rearrangement joins TRBV14 to TRBJ2-7; 7 nucleotides agree with TRBD2. The trim removed 5 bases at V and 2 bases at J, leaving 12 bases unmatched. The CDR3 is made up of 16 amino acids. Germline loops: CDR1 SGHDN, CDR2 FVKESK. DNA for the CDR3: TGTGCCAGCAGCTTACGGCCGGGGCTAGCGGCCTACGAGCAGTACTTC. Translated, it gives CASSLRPGLAAYEQYF.

The rearrangement links TRBV19 to TRBJ1-4; TRBD1 might be the D (5 bases). The germline CDR1 and CDR2 sequences are LNHDA and SQIVND (reference sequence). The V end lost 3 bases, the J end lost 0 bases, and 8 bases lay between the germline ends. The CDR3 is 15 residues long. The CDR3 sequence is CASSIGTSTNEKLFF. CDR3 sequence (DNA): TGTGCCAGTAGTATCGGGACTTCAACTAATGAAAAACTGTTTTTT.

This sequence joins TRBV6-5 and TRBJ1-4; 10 positions match TRBD1. Germline CDR1 and CDR2: MNHEY and SVGAGI. The J segment lost 5 bases and the V segment lost 6 bases, leaving 3 bases of the junction unmatched. The CDR3 covers 14 residues. CDR3 sequence reads: CASSQGQGNEKLFF. DNA of the CDR3: TGTGCCAGCAGCCAGGGACAGGGGAATGAAAAACTGTTTTTT.

The CDR3 DNA reads TGTGCCAGGGGGACTTTAACGGGACAAGTTATTGAAAAACTGTTTTTT. This gives the protein CARGTLTGQVIEKLFF. The chain carries TRBV21-1 and TRBJ1-4. TRBV21-1 constitutes a pseudogene. CDR3 length: 16 residues.

The V call is TRBV11-2, the J call TRBJ1-3; no clear D gene. The CDR3 runs to 15 residues. Germline V lookup: CDR1 SGHAT, CDR2 FQNNGV. V gave up 2 bases and J gave up 2 bases, with 10 bases separating them. In DNA form, the CDR3 reads TGTGCCAGCAGCTTAAACGGGTATGCTGGAAACACCATATATTTT. Translating gives CASSLNGYAGNTIYF. Supplemented by reference TRBV11-2 and TRBJ1-3, the full variable domain reads EAGVAQSPRYKIIEKRQSVAFWCNPISGHATLYWYQQILGQGPKLLIQFQNNGVVDDSQLPKDRFSAERLKGVDSTLKIQPAKLEDSAVYLCASSLNGYAGNTIYFGEGSWLTVV.

In this sample, this clone turned up once. The chain recombines TRBV30 with TRBJ2-7; the D gene is possibly TRBD1 (6 bases). This CDR3 has 18 residues. Germline assignment: CDR1 GTSNPN and CDR2 SVGIG (reference sequence). The V end lost 3 bases, the J end lost 3 bases, and 27 bases lay between the germline ends. CDR3 sequence (DNA): TGTGCCTGGAGACCAGGAGGCAGGGGCTATAATTGGATCTACGAGCAGTACTTC. The encoded protein is CAWRPGGRGYNWIYEQYF.

The gene calls are TRBV11-2 and TRBJ2-3; D may be TRBD1 (5 bases). The length of the CDR3 is 15 residues. Deletions cut 5 bases from V and 7 bases from J, with 19 bases between. Per the germline V gene, CDR1 is SGHAT and CDR2 is FQNNGV. The CDR3 DNA follows: TGTGCCAGCAGCGCAGTTCAGGGAAGGACCTATACGCAGTATTTT. This gives the protein CASSAVQGRTYTQYF.

The V call is TRBV5-3, the J call TRBJ2-6; D might be TRBD1 (6 bases). TRBV5-3 is an ORF, with its function uncertain. Trimming left V 2 bases short and J 0 bases short, with 15 bases between. The CDR3 has 18 amino acids. CDR3 DNA sequence: TGTGCCAGAAGCTTACTTCGGACAGCCAGCTCTGGGGCCAACGTCCTGACTTTC. It encodes CARSLLRTASSGANVLTF.

The chain is built from TRBV9 and TRBJ2-3, with D tentatively TRBD1 or TRBD2 (6 bases each). The CDR3 runs to 15 residues. Per germline, CDR1 SGDLS and CDR2 YYNGEE. V lost 0 bases and J lost 2, with 10 bases in between. The chain's CDR3 is CASSVAGGLTDTQYF. CDR3 coding DNA: TGTGCCAGCAGCGTAGCTGGGGGGCTCACAGATACGCAGTATTTT. The full variable domain, completed using reference TRBV9 and TRBJ2-3, is DSGVTQTPKHLITATGQRVTLRCSPRSGDLSVYWYQQSLDQGLQFLIQYYNGEERAKGNILERFSAQQFPDLHSELNLSSLELGDSALYFCASSVAGGLTDTQYFGPGTRLTVL.

This sequence joins TRBV14 and TRBJ1-6; unclear D gene. V lost 1 base to trimming and J lost 6 bases, with 7 bases between them. Germline CDR1 and CDR2: SGHDN and FVKESK. The CDR3 has 14 residues. CDR3 in DNA: TGTGCCAGCAGCCAAGGGACGAGTAATTCACCCCTCCACTTT. This codes for CASSQGTSNSPLHF.

This chain's CDR3 is CASAPGQGGEKLFF. CDR3 nucleotides: TGTGCTAGTGCCCCGGGACAGGGAGGCGAAAAACTGTTTTTT. The rearrangement joins TRBV12-5 to TRBJ1-4; TRBD1 matches 9 bases. The germline gives CDR1 LGHNT, CDR2 FRNRAP. The CDR3 spans 14 residues. The junction had 8 bases not matched to a gene; V was cut back by 7 bases and J by 8 bases.

This chain connects TRBV4-1 to TRBJ1-5; D unresolved. This CDR3 has 17 residues. Germline V gene sequence: CDR1 MGHRA, CDR2 YSYEKL. V lost 1 base, J lost 2 bases, and 15 bases lay in between. The CDR3 protein is CASSQGLRGEGNQPQHF. The CDR3, as DNA: TGCGCCAGCAGCCAAGGTCTCCGCGGGGAAGGCAATCAGCCCCAGCATTTT.

V is TRBV15 and J is TRBJ2-4; D may be TRBD2 (6 bases). CDR1 is LNHNV and CDR2 is YYDKDF in the germline V gene (reference sequence). There are 16 residues in the CDR3. Trimming removed 1 base from V and 2 bases from J, with 12 bases in between. CDR3 in DNA: TGTGCCACCAGCAGAGGGCGGGGATCCTCCAAAAACATTCAGTACTTC. Encoded protein: CATSRGRGSSKNIQYF.

The chain employs TRBV7-9 and TRBJ1-1; possible D gene TRBD1, 5 bases. This CDR3 is 14 amino acids long. Trimming cost V 3 bases and J 3 bases, with 11 bases left between them. The V gene's germline CDR1 is SEHNR and CDR2 FQNEAQ (reference sequence). In DNA, the CDR3 is TGTGCCAGCAGCTTTCACCCCAGGGACACTGAAGCTTTCTTT. It encodes CASSFHPRDTEAFF.

V gene TRBV10-1 combines with J gene TRBJ2-7; D is possibly TRBD2 (5 bases). The CDR3 runs 14 residues. V was clipped by 0 bases and J by 3 bases, with 9 bases between them. CDR1 is WNHNN, CDR2 SYGVQD, per germline (reference sequence). The chain's CDR3 is CASSESTTHYEQYF. The DNA of the CDR3 is TGCGCCAGCAGTGAGTCGACTACCCACTACGAGCAGTACTTC.

This clone has a handful of counts. The rearrangement joins TRBV28 to TRBJ1-1; D is ambiguous. This CDR3 contains 14 residues. V was pared by 7 bases and J by 3 bases, with 15 bases between. From germline, CDR1 is MDHEN and CDR2 SYDVKM. CDR3 protein: CASKPDVRDTEAFF. As DNA, the CDR3 is TGTGCCAGCAAACCAGATGTAAGGGACACTGAAGCTTTCTTT. Based on the CDR3 plus reference TRBV28 and TRBJ1-1, the full variable domain is DVKVTQSSRYLVKRTGEKVFLECVQDMDHENMFWYRQDPGLGLRLIYFSYDVKMKEKGDIPEGYSVSREKKERFSLILESASTNQTSMYLCASKPDVRDTEAFFGQGTRLTVV.